The clone carrying this T cell receptor (beta chain) was seen a few times. Its target is not known. Ophthalmopathy patients all had a Clinical Activity Score of at least 3, a NOSPECS grade of at least 4 and disease under 3 months old. Clinical symptoms, serum thyroxine and TRAb, thyroid ultrasound and orbital computed tomography together formed the diagnostic basis. Roughly 10 ml of fresh peripheral blood supplied the PBMCs. Amplified TCR beta CDR3 regions derived from RNA transcripts. First-round RT-PCR of the TCR CDR3 relied on the HTBI primer set. From the multiplex PCR reads, TCRdb called clonotypes with MiXCR, one entry per CDR3 protein. The profile covers fewer than 650,000 distinct CDR3 sequences, with approximately 15% appearing a single time and 7% to 9% taken by the ten largest. The sample comes from a study of T cells in Graves' hyperthyroidism and ophthalmopathy. Findings and caveats of the study: By a 13 V-J model, ophthalmopathy was set apart from stable hyperthyroidism.

Sequencing was carried out using blood. The clonotype comes from a woman younger than 35 with Graves' ophthalmopathy.

CDR3 sequence reads: CASTLKASGSYEQYF. DNA for the CDR3: TGTGCCAGCACTCTAAAGGCTAGCGGGTCCTACGAGCAGTACTTC. V and J are TRBV27 and TRBJ2-7; 8 bases fit TRBD2. With 7 bases clipped from V and 1 base from J, the junction kept 9 bases outside the gene matches. CDR1 and CDR2 from the germline V gene are MNHEY and SMNVEV (reference sequence). The length of the CDR3 is 15 residues.